A selection of T cell receptor beta chains follows, all from one sample in a study of T cell changes during pregnancy in multiple sclerosis. Profiling relied on immunoSEQ multiplex PCR, and the TCRdb table lists in-frame clones only, not all of them. The profile shows some 20,000 clones, over 70% of them singletons. The source was CD8+ T cells from peripheral blood mononuclear cells, collected after pregnancy. The receptors come from a female donor in good health, enrolled as a control in a pregnancy study. CDR3s include the opening cysteine and the closing phenylalanine or tryptophan. A D gene is named only where the DNA matches it firmly. Some rows have no size entry. The others give once, few or many, or a class for an expanded clone.

size: -
D: -
V: TRBV4-3
J: TRBJ1-2
DNA: TGCGCCAGTTCCTCAGGGTACTATTTGGGCTACACCTTC
CDR3: CASSSGYYLGYTF

size: -
D: TRBD2
V: TRBV6-4
J: TRBJ2-1
DNA: TGTGCCAGCAGTGTCACCGGGACTAGTGGGTACAATGAGCAGTTCTTC
CDR3: CASSVTGTSGYNEQFF

size: -
D: TRBD1
V: TRBV4-1
J: TRBJ2-5
DNA: TGCGCCAGCAGCCCATCGGGACAGGGGGCGGGAGAGACCCAGTACTTC
CDR3: CASSPSGQGAGETQYF

size: medium-sized
D: -
V: TRBV18
J: TRBJ1-1
DNA: TGTGCCAGCTCCTTTAACAGAGATTACACTGAAGCTTTCTTT
CDR3: CASSFNRDYTEAFF

size: -
D: TRBD2
V: TRBV7-3
J: TRBJ2-3
DNA: TGTGCCAGCAGCTTAACCGGGCTAGCGGGGACCACAGATACGCAGTATTTT
CDR3: CASSLTGLAGTTDTQYF

size: -
D: -
V: TRBV14
J: TRBJ2-7
DNA: TGTGCCAGCAGCCAAGATCGGTTGACGGAGAACTACGAGCAGTACTTC
CDR3: CASSQDRLTENYEQYF

size: -
D: TRBD1
V: TRBV7-9
J: TRBJ1-2
DNA: TGTGCCAGCAGCTTAGGTACAACAGGGGGCGGCAGAAACTATGGCTACACCTTC
CDR3: CASSLGTTGGGRNYGYTF

size: -
D: -
V: TRBV4-3
J: TRBJ2-7
DNA: TGCGCCAGCAGCCAAGTTGTTTCCCCAGGGCTAAACGAGCAGTACTTC
CDR3: CASSQVVSPGLNEQYF

size: -
D: -
V: TRBV27
J: TRBJ1-1
DNA: TGTGCCAGCGGGGGGAGGCTGAACACTGAAGCTTTCTTT
CDR3: CASGGRLNTEAFF

size: -
D: TRBD1
V: TRBV5-1
J: TRBJ2-7
DNA: TGCGCCAGCAGTCCCGGGACAGGGGGCTCCGAGCAGTACTTC
CDR3: CASSPGTGGSEQYF

size: -
D: TRBD2
V: TRBV9
J: TRBJ2-3
DNA: TGTGCCAGCAGCGCACCCACTAGCGGGAGCACAGATACGCAGTATTTT
CDR3: CASSAPTSGSTDTQYF

size: -
D: -
V: TRBV13
J: TRBJ1-5
DNA: TGTGCCAGCAGCTTAGGAGTAGGAGGCACGCCCCAGCATTTT
CDR3: CASSLGVGGTPQHF